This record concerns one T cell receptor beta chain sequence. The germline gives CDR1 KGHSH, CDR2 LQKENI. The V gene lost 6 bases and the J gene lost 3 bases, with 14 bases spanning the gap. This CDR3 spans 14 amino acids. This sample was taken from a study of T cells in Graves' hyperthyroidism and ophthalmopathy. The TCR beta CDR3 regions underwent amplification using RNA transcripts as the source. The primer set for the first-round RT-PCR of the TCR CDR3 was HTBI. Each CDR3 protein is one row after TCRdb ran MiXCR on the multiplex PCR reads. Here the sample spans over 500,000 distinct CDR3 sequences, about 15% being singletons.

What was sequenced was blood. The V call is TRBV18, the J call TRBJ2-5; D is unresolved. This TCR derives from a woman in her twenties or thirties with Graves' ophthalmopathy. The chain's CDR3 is CASSASSRKETQYF. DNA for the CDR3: TGTGCCAGCTCCGCCTCATCTAGAAAAGAGACCCAGTACTTC.